This T cell receptor beta chain was recovered during a study of blood T cell repertoires in COVID-19. Germline CDR1 reads SEHNR; CDR2 reads FQNEAQ (reference sequence). This CDR3 comprises 14 residues. Between the trimmed V and J ends, which lost 5 bases and 8 bases, there was a span of 18 bases. Authors' analysis steps: Reference gene primer amplification gave nucleated cell count estimates. Produced via immunoSEQ multiplex PCR; TCRdb's table is partial and in-frame only. That table is the source of V, J and clone size, and D and trimming were worked out from the DNA. The data show about half a million clones, with approximately 85% seen just once and more than 3% held by the top ten.

Source material: peripheral blood. The chain joins TRBV7-9 to TRBJ1-2; D gene ambiguous. The origin of this receptor is a human donor in a cohort sampled during active COVID-19. The CDR3 DNA sequence: TGTGCCAGCAGCCCCTCCCTCGGGTCCCGCGGCTACACCTTC. Translating gives CASSPSLGSRGYTF. The complete variable domain, with remaining parts taken from reference TRBV7-9 and TRBJ1-2, reads DTGVSQNPRHKITKRGQNVTFRCDPISEHNRLYWYRQTLGQGPEFLTYFQNEAQLEKSRLLSDRFSAERPKGSFSTLEIQRTEQGDSAMYLCASSPSLGSRGYTFGSGTRLTVV.